This T cell receptor (beta chain) was retrieved from a study of T cells in narcolepsy. Across the whole study: Patients with NT1 or NT2 and healthy control donors were enrolled. Study observations and caveats: Autoreactive HCRT-specific and TRIB2-specific clonotypes were marked in same-patient CSF-versus-blood CD4+ comparisons. Healthy controls reportedly lacked the autoreactive clonotypes serially found in patients' blood.

V was clipped by 3 bases and J by 9 bases, with 9 bases between them. Germline values: CDR1 WSHSY, CDR2 SAAADI. This CDR3 is 11 amino acids long. This clone was counted a single time. Its antigen is undetermined. The repertoire was sequenced with immunoSEQ multiplex PCR; TCRdb's copy has only in-frame clones and lacks some. In the table there are around 25,000 clones, approximately 80% of which are singletons. This TCR was recovered from a human donor in good health. The chain uses TRBV10-2 and TRBJ2-7; D gene uncertain. The sequenced sample consisted of memory (CD45RA-) CD4+ T cells from blood. CDR3 in DNA: TGCGCCAGCAGTGATCTACGAGGGCAGTACTTC. This sequence encodes CASSDLRGQYF.